Below, 2 T cell receptor beta chains from the same sample are listed, as sequenced in a study of blood T cell repertoires in COVID-19. The assay was immunoSEQ multiplex PCR, and TCRdb's table has in-frame clones only and misses some. The sample lists 100,000 or so clones, 87% seen once, with 15% to 20% in the top ten. What was sequenced was peripheral blood. These receptors were taken from a human donor in a cohort sampled during active COVID-19.

This chain uses TRBV4-2 with TRBJ2-3; D not certain. The CDR3 has 11 amino acids. Germline V gene lookup returns CDR1 LGHNA and CDR2 YNFKEQ. With 5 bases removed from V and 2 bases from J, the gap between germline ends came to 2 bases. The DNA for the CDR3 is TGTGCCAGCAGCTACACAGATACGCAGTATTTT. It translates to CASSYTDTQYF.

The chain employs TRBV5-4 and TRBJ1-2, with 7 bases that match TRBD1. The CDR3 loop spans 13 amino acids. V dropped 7 bases and J dropped 7; count of bases not matched to a gene: 10. Germline V CDR1 and CDR2: SGHNT, YYREEE (reference sequence). The CDR3 DNA sequence: TGTGCCAGCGCTAGGGAGACAGGGACTGGCTACACCTTC. Its protein product is CASARETGTGYTF.